This T cell receptor (beta chain) was sequenced for a study of Ad26.COV2.S vaccination and SARS-CoV-2 variants. Notes on the study in general: Placebo and vaccine recipients had non-spike TCR breadth that was similar.

Here immunoSEQ multiplex PCR was the method, and the copy in TCRdb shows in-frame clones only, minus some. The sample records 440,000 or so clones, around 93% being singletons. A word on this clone: Its antigen remains unidentified.

The CDR3 covers 15 residues. With V trimmed by 4 bases and J by 5 bases, 7 bases remained unmatched. Germline values: CDR1 SGHTA, CDR2 FQGNSA. Treatment defined: roughly 20 received Ad26.COV2.S at low or high dose, single or two shots; about 5 received placebo; per-sample allocation not given. The study sampled participants on day 63 after the first vaccine or placebo injection. This sample comprised peripheral blood, obtained in a trial of Ad26.COV2.S vaccine versus placebo. The chain has TRBV7-2 and TRBJ2-7; TRBD2 matches at 11 bases. The sequence was obtained from a person aged 18-60 years who received the Ad26.COV2.S COVID-19 vaccine or a placebo. CDR3 coding DNA: TGTGCCAGCAGCTATCTAGCGGGGGGAAAGCACGAGCAGTACTTC. Protein product: CASSYLAGGKHEQYF.